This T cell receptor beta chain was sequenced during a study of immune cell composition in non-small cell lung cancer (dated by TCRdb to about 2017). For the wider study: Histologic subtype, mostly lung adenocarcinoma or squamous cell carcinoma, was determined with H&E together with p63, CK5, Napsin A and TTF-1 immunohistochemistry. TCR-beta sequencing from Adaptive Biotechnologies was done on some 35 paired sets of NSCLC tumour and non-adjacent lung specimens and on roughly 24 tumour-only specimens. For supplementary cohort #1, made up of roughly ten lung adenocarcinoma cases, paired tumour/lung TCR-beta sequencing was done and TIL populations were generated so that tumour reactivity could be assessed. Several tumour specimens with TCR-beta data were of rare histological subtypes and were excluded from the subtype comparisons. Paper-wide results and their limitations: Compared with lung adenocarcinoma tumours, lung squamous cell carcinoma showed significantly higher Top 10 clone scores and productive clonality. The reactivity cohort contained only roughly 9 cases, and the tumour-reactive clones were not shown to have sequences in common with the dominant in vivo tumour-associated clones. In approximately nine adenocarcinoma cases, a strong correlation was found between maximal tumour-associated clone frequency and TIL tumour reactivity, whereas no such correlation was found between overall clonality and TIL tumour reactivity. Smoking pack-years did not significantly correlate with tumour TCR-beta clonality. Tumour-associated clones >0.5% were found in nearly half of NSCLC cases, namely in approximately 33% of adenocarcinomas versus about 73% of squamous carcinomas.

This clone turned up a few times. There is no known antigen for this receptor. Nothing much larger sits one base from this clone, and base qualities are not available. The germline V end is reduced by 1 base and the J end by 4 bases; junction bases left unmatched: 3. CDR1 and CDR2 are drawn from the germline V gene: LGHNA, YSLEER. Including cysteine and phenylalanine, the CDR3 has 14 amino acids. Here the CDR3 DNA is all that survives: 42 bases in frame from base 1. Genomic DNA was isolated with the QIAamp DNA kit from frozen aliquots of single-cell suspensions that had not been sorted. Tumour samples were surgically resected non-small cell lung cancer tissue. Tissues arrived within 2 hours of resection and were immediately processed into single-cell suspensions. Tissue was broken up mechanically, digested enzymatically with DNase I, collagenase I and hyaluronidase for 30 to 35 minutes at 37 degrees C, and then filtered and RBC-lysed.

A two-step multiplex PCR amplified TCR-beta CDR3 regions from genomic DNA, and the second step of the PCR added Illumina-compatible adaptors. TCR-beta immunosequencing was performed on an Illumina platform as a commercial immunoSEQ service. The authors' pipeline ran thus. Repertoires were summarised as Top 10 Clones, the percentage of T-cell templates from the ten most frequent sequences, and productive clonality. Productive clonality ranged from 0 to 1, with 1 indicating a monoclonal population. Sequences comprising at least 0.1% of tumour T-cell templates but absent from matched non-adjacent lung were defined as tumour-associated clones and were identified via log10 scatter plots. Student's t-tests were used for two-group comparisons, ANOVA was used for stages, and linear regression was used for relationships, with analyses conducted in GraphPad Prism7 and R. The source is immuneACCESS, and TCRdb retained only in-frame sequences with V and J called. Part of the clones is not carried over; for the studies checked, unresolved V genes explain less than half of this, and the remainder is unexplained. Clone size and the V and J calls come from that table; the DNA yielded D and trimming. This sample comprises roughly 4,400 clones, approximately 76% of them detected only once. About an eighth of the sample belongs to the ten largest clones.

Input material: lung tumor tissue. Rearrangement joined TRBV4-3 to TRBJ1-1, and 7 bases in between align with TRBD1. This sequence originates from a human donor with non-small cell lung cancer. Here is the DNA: TGCGCCAGCAGCCAAGTCAGGGGGAGCACTGAAGCTTTCTTT. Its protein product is CASSQVRGSTEAFF.